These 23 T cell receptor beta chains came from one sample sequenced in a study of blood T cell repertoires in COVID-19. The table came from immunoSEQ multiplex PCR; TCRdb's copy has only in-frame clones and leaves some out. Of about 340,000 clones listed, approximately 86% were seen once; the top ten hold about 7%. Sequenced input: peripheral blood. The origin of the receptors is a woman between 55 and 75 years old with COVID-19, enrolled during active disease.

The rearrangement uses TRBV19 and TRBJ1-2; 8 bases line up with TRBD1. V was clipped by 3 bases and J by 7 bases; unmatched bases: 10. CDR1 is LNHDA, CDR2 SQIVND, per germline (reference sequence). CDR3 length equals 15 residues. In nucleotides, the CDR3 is TGTGCCAGTAGTATTTCGGGTCAGGGGGCTGGTGGCTACACCTTC. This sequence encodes CASSISGQGAGGYTF.

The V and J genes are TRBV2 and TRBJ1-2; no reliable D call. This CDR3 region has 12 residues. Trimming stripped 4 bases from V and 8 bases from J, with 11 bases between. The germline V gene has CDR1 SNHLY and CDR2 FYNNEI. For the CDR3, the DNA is TGTGCCAGCAGTGCGCGGTCGAGGGGCTACACCTTC. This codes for CASSARSRGYTF.

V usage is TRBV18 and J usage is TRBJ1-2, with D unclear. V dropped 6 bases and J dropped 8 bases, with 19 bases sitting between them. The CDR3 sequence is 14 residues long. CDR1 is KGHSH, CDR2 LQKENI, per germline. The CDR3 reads CASSQNSRKWGYTF. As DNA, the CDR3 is TGTGCCAGCTCCCAGAACAGCAGAAAATGGGGCTACACCTTC.

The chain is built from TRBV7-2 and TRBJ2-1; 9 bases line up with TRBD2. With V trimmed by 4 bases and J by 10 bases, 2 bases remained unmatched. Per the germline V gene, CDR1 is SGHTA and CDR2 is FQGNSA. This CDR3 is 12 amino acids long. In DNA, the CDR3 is TGTGCCAGCAGCTCGCTAGCGGGGGAGCAGTTCTTC. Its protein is CASSSLAGEQFF. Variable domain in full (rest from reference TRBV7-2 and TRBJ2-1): GAGVSQSPSNKVTEKGKDVELRCDPISGHTALYWYRQSLGQGLEFLIYFQGNSAPDKSGLPSDRFSAERTGGSVSTLTIQRTQQEDSAVYLCASSSLAGEQFFGPGTRLTVL.

In DNA form, the CDR3 reads TGTGCCAGCAGTTACCAAGCAGGGCGGACTGAAGCTTTCTTT. Residues: CASSYQAGRTEAFF. The chain recombines TRBV6-5 with TRBJ1-1, with D possibly TRBD1 on 5 matching bases. The CDR3 covers 14 residues. The germline CDR1 and CDR2 sequences are MNHEY and SVGAGI. The V gene lost 2 bases and the J gene lost 5 bases, with 12 bases spanning the gap.

The CDR3 spells CASSLDRGISYGYTF. CDR3 nucleotide sequence: TGTGCCAGCTCACTGGACAGGGGGATTAGCTATGGCTACACCTTC. The chain employs TRBV18 and TRBJ1-2; the match to TRBD1 covers 10 bases. V was pared by 4 bases and J by 4 bases, with 6 bases of the junction left unmatched. This CDR3 region has 15 residues. The germline V gene has CDR1 KGHSH and CDR2 LQKENI.

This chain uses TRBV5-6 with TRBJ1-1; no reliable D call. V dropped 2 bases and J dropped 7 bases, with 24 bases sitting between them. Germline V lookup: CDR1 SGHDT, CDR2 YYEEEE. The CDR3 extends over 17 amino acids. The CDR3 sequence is CASSFIAVASGSHEAFF. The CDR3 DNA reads TGTGCCAGCAGCTTCATCGCGGTGGCCTCGGGTAGCCATGAAGCTTTCTTT.

The CDR3 nucleotides read TGTGCCAGTAGGTCTAGCGGGCTTAACACCGGGGAGCTGTTTTTT. Its translation: CASRSSGLNTGELFF. The chain uses TRBV13 and TRBJ2-2, with 8 bases that match TRBD2. Unmatched junction bases numbered 8, after V lost 9 bases and J lost 2 bases. CDR3 length equals 15 residues. CDR1 and CDR2 from the germline V gene are PRHDT and FYEKMQ (reference sequence).

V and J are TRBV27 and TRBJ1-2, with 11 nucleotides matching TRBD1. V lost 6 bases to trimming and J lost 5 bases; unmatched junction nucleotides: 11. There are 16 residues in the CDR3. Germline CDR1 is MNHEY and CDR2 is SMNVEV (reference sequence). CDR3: CASSPRGTGGEYGYTF. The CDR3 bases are TGTGCCAGCAGCCCCCGAGGGACAGGGGGGGAATATGGCTACACCTTC.

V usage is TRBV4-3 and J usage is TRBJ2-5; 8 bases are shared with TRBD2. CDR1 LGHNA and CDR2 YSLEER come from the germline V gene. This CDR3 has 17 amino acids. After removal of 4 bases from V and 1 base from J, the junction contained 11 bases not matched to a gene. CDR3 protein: CASSLRPGAGAQETQYF. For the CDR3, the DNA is TGCGCCAGCAGCCTTCGCCCCGGAGCGGGGGCCCAAGAGACCCAGTACTTC.

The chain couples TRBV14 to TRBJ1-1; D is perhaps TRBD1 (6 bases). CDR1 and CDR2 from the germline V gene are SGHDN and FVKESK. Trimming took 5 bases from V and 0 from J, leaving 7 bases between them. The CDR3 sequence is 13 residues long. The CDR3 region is CASSGQLNTEAFF. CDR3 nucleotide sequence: TGTGCCAGCAGCGGACAGTTGAACACTGAAGCTTTCTTT.

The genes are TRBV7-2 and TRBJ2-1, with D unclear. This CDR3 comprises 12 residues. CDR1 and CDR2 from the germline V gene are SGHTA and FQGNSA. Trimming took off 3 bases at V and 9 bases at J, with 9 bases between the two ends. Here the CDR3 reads CASSFLSGEQFF. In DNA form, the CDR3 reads TGTGCCAGCAGCTTCCTGTCGGGTGAGCAGTTCTTC.

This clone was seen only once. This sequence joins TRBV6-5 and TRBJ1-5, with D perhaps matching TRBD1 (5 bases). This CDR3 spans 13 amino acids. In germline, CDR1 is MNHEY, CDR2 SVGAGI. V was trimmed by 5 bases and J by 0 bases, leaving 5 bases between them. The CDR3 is CASSQGSNQPQHF. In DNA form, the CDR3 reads TGTGCCAGCAGTCAGGGTAGCAATCAGCCCCAGCATTTT.

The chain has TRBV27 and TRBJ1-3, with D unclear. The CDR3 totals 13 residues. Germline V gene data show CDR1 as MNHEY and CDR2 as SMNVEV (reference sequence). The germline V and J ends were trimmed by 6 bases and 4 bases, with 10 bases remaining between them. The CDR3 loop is CASRSPGGNTIYF. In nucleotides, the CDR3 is TGTGCCAGCAGGAGCCCGGGGGGAAACACCATATATTTT.

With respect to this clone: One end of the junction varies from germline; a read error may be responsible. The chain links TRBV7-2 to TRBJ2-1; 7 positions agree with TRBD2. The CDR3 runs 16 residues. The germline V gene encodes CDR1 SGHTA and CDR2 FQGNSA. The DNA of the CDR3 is TGTGCCAGCAGCGTAGCCCCTAGCGGACCCTACAATGAGCAGTTCTTC. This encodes CASSVAPSGPYNEQFF.

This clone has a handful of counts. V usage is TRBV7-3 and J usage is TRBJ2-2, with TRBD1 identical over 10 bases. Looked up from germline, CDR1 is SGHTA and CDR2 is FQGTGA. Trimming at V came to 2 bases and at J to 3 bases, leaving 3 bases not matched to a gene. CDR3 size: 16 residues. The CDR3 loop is CASSLRQGADTGELFF. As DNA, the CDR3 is TGTGCCAGCAGCTTACGACAGGGGGCGGACACCGGGGAGCTGTTTTTT. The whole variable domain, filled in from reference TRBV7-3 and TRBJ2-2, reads GAGVSQTPSNKVTEKGKYVELRCDPISGHTALYWYRQSLGQGPEFLIYFQGTGAADDSGLPNDRFFAVRPEGSVSTLKIQRTERGDSAVYLCASSLRQGADTGELFFGEGSRLTVL.

The CDR3 spells CASSSGDSETQYF. As DNA, the CDR3 is TGTGCCAGCAGCAGCGGGGATTCGGAGACCCAGTACTTC. The J gene is TRBJ2-5, the V gene TRBV3-1 (or the pseudogene TRBV3-2); 7 bases map to TRBD2. This CDR3 has 13 residues. Germline loops: CDR1 LGHDT, CDR2 YNNKEL (reference sequence). Trimming removed 5 bases from V and 5 bases from J; junction bases left unmatched: 5.

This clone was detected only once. The CDR3 nucleotides read TGTGCCAGCAGCTTTTCCGGGTTCCCCTATGGCTACACCTTC. It encodes CASSFSGFPYGYTF. This chain links TRBV7-2 with TRBJ1-2; D gene unclear. V lost 3 bases and J 4 bases, leaving 12 bases between the germline ends. This CDR3 comprises 14 residues. The germline gives CDR1 SGHTA, CDR2 FQGNSA.

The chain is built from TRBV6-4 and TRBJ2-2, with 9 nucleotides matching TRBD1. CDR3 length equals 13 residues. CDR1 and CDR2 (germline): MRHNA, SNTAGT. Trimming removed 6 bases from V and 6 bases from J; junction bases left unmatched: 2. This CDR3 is CASRGQGSGELFF. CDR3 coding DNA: TGTGCCAGCAGGGGACAGGGCTCCGGGGAGCTGTTTTTT.

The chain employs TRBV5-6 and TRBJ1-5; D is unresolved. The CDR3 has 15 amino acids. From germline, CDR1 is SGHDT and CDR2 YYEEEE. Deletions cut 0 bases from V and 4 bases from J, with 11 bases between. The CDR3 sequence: CASSLASAANQPQHF. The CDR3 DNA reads TGTGCCAGCAGCTTGGCCTCGGCAGCGAATCAGCCCCAGCATTTT.

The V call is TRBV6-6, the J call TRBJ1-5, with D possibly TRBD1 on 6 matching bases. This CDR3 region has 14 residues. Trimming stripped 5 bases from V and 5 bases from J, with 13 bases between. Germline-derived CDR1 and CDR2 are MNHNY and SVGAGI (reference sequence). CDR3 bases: TGTGCCAGCAGTGACCGGGACATATATCAGCCCCAGCATTTT. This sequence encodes CASSDRDIYQPQHF.

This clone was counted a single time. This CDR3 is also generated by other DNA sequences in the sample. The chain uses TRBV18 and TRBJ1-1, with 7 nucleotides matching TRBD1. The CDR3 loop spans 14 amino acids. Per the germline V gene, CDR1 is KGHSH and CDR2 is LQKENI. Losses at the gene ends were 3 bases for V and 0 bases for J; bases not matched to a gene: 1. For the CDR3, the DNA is TGTGCCAGCTCACCGACAGGGCTGAACACTGAAGCTTTCTTT. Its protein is CASSPTGLNTEAFF.

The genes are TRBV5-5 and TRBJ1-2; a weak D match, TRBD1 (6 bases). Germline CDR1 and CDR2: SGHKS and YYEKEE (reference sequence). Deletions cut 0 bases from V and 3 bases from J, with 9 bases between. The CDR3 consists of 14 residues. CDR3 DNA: TGTGCCAGCAGCTTGGCGGCAGGGGACTATGGCTACACCTTC. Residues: CASSLAAGDYGYTF.